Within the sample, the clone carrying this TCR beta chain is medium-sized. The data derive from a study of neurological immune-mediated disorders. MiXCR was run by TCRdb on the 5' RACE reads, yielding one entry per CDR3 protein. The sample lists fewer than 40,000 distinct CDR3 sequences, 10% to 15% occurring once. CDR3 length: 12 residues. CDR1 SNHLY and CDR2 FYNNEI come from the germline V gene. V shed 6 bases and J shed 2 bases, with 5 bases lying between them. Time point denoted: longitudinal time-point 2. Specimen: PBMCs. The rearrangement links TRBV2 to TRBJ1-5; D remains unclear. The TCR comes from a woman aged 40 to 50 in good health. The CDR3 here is CASSYGNQPQHF. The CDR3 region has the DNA TGTGCCAGCAGCTATGGCAATCAGCCCCAGCATTTT.